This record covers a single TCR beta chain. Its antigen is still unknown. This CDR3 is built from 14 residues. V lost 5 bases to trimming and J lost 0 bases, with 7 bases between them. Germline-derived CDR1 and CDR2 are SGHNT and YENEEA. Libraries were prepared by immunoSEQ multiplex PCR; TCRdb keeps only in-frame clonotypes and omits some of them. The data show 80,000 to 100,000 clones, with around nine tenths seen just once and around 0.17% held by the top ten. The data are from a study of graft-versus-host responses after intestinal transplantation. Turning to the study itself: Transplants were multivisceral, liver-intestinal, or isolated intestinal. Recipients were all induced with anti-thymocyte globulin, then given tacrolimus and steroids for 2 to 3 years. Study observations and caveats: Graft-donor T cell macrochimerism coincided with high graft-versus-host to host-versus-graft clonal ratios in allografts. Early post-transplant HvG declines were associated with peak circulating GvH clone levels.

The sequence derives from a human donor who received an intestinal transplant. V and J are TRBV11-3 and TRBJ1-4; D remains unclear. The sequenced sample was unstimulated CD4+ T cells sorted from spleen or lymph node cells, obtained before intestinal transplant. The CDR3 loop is CASSHEATNEKLFF. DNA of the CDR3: TGTGCCAGCAGCCACGAGGCAACTAATGAAAAACTGTTTTTT.